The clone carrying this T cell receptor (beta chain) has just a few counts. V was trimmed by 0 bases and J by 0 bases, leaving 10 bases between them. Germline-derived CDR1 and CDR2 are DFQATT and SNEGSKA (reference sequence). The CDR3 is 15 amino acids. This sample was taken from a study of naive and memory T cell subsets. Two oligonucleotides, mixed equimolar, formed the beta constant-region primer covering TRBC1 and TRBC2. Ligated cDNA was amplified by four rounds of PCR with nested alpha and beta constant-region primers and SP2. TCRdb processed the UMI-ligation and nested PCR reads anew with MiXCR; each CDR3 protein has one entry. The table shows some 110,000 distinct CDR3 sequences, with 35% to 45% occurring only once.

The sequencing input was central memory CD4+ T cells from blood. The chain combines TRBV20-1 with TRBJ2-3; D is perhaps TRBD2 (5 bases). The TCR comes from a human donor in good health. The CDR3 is CSARDHWTSTDTQYF. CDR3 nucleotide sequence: TGCAGTGCTAGAGATCACTGGACTAGCACAGATACGCAGTATTTT.